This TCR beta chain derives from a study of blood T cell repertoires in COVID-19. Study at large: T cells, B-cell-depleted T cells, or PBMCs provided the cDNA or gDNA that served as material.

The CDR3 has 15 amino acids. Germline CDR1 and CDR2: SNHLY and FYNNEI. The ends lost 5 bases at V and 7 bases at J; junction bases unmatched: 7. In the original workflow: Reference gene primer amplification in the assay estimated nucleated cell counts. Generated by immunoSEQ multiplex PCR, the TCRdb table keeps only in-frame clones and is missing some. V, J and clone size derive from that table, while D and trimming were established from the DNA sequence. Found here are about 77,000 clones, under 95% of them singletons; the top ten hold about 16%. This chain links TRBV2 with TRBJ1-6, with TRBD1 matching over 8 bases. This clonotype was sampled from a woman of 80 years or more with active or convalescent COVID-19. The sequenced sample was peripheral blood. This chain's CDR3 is CASSLQGAVNSPLHF. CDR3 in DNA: TGTGCCAGCAGTCTGCAGGGGGCGGTCAATTCACCCCTCCACTTT.